This TCR beta chain was recorded in a study of T cells after yellow fever vaccination. TCRdb independently ran MiXCR on the 5' RACE reads; one entry per CDR3 protein. The table includes some 320,000 distinct CDR3 sequences, 9.5% to 12% detected once. V shed 0 bases and J shed 4 bases, with 9 bases lying between them. Germline values: CDR1 SGHRS, CDR2 YFSETQ. This CDR3 is 14 amino acids long. This clonotype was detected ten times or more. This rearrangement joins TRBV5-1 to TRBJ2-3, with D uncertain. This TCR came from a man between 18 and 29 years old who received the YFV17D yellow fever vaccine. The sequences come from CD4+ T cells sorted from PBMCs, collected 45 days after the yellow fever booster vaccination. The CDR3 DNA sequence: TGCGCCAGCAGCTTGGAACAGAACCCAGATACGCAGTATTTT. Residues: CASSLEQNPDTQYF.